This T cell receptor beta chain was profiled in a study of cytotoxic CD8 clonotypes in ibrutinib-treated CLL. CDR1 PRHDT and CDR2 FYEKMQ come from the germline V gene (reference sequence). V lost 2 bases and J lost 4; bases outside the gene matches: 9. The CDR3 is 16 residues long. The repertoire was sequenced with immunoSEQ multiplex PCR; TCRdb's copy has only in-frame clones and lacks some. The sample yields some 92,000 clones, roughly three quarters seen once. The starting material was PBMCs, obtained after 24 months of ibrutinib treatment. The clonotype comes from a human donor with chronic lymphocytic leukemia. The gene calls are TRBV13 and TRBJ1-1; TRBD1 matches 8 bases. This CDR3 reads CASSLMAGGYGTEAFF. CDR3 DNA: TGTGCCAGCAGCTTAATGGCAGGGGGCTATGGCACTGAAGCTTTCTTT.